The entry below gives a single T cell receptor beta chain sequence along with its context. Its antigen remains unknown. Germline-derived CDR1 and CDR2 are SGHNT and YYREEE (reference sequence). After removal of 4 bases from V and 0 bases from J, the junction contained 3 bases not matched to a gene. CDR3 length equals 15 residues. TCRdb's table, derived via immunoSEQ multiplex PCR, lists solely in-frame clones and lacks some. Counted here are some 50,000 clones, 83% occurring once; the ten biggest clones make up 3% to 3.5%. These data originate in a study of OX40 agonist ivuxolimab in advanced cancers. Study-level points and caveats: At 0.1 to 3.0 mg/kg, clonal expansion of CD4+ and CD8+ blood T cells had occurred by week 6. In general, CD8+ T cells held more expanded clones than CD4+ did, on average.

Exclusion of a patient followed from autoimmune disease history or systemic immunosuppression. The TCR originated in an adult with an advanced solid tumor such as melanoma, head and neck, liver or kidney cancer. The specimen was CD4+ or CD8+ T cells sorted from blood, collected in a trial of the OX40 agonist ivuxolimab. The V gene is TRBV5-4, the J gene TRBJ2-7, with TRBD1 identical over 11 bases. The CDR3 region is CASSQGTGGSYEQYF. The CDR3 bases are TGTGCCAGCAGCCAAGGGACAGGGGGCTCCTACGAGCAGTACTTC.